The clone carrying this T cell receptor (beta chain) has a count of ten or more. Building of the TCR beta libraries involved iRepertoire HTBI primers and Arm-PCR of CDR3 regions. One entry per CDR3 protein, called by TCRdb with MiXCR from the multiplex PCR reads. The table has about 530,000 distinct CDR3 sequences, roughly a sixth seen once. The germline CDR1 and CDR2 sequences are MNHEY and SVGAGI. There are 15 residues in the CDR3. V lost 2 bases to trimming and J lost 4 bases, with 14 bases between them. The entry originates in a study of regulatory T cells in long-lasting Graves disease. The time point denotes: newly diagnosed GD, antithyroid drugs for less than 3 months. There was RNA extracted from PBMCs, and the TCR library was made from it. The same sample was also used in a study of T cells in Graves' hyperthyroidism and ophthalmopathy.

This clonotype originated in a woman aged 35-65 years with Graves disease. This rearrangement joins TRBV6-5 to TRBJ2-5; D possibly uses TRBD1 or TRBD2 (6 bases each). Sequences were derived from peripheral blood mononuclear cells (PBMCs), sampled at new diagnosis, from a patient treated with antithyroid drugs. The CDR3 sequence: CASSYRTVGGETQYF. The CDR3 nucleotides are TGTGCCAGCAGTTACCGGACAGTCGGGGGAGAGACCCAGTACTTC.